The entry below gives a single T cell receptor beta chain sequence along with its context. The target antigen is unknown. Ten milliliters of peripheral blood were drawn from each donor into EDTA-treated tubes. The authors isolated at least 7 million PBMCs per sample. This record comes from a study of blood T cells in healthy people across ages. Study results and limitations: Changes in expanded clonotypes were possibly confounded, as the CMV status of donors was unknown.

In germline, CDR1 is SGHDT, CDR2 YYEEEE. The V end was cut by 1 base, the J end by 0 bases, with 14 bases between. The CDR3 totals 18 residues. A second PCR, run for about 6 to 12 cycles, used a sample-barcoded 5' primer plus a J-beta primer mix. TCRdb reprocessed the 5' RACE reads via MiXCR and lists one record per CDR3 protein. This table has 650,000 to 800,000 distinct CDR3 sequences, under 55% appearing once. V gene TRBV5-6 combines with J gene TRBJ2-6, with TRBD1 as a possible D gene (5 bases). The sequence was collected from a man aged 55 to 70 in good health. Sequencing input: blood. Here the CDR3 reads CASSLQGLSLSGANVLTF. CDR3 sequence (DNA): TGTGCCAGCAGCTTGCAGGGCCTCTCGCTCTCTGGGGCCAACGTCCTGACTTTC.